The 22 T cell receptor beta chains in this list originate from one sample, sequenced in a study of regulatory T cells in long-lasting Graves disease. Time point given: newly diagnosed GD, antithyroid drugs for less than 3 months. The authors made the TCR library using RNA they extracted from PBMCs. Arm-PCR of CDR3 regions and iRepertoire HTBI primers were the basis on which TCR beta libraries were built. TCRdb reanalysed the multiplex PCR reads using MiXCR and keeps one entry per CDR3 protein. The sample carries fewer than 400,000 distinct CDR3 sequences, about a sixth recorded once. The specimen comprised peripheral blood mononuclear cells (PBMCs), sampled at new diagnosis, from a patient treated with antithyroid drugs. These receptors all come from a female donor with Graves disease.

This clonotype has at least ten counts. The chain is built from TRBV6-1 and TRBJ1-1; D is possibly TRBD1 (5 bases). The ends were cut back, 5 bases at V and 7 bases at J, with 20 bases in the middle. The CDR3 extends over 15 amino acids. Per the germline V gene, CDR1 is MNHNS and CDR2 is SASEGT. CDR3 amino acids: CASSQWTSARFEAFF. The CDR3 bases are TGTGCCAGCAGTCAATGGACATCGGCCCGGTTTGAAGCTTTCTTT.

As regards this clonotype: A far bigger clonotype differs at one base, so this is likely a read error. The chain recombines TRBV2 with TRBJ2-5; 10 bases line up with TRBD1. The J segment lost 5 bases and the V segment lost 8 bases, leaving 11 bases of the junction unmatched. CDR1 is SNHLY and CDR2 is FYNNEI in the germline V gene. The CDR3 is made up of 15 amino acids. CDR3 in amino acids: CASGHGTGEGETQYF. CDR3 nucleotides: TGTGCCAGCGGTCACGGGACAGGGGAGGGGGAGACCCAGTACTTC.

This clonotype has ten or more counts. V is TRBV19 and J is TRBJ1-3; D perhaps matches TRBD1 (6 bases). CDR1 is LNHDA and CDR2 is SQIVND in the germline V gene (reference sequence). The V and J ends lost 4 bases and 4 bases respectively, with 11 bases between them. This CDR3 has 14 amino acids. DNA for the CDR3: TGTGCCAGTAGTACCCAGACAGGAGGAAACACCATATATTTT. This codes for CASSTQTGGNTIYF.

The chain combines TRBV7-3 with TRBJ2-1; D perhaps matches TRBD1 (5 bases). CDR3 size: 13 residues. V shed 6 bases and J shed 6 bases, with 12 bases lying between them. CDR1 and CDR2 from the germline V gene are SGHTA and FQGTGA. The CDR3 sequence is CASRKGQRNEQFF. CDR3 in DNA: TGTGCCAGCAGGAAGGGGCAGCGCAATGAGCAGTTCTTC.

To note about this clonotype: The CDR3 does not close with the conserved phenylalanine or tryptophan, likely indicating a read error. The CDR3 nucleotides are TGTGCCAGCAGCTCACCTACAGGGGGCGTAGAGACCCAGTACCTC. Its protein is CASSSPTGGVETQYL. The chain joins TRBV28 to TRBJ2-1; 9 bases match TRBD1. TRBJ2-5 matches the DNA end more closely, so the J call is doubtful. CDR1 is MDHEN, CDR2 SYDVKM, per germline. The CDR3 extends over 15 amino acids.

This clonotype was counted at least ten times. The CDR3 nucleotides read TGTGCCAGCCTGGAGGAGAACACCGGGGAGCTGTTTTTT. Translating gives CASLEENTGELFF. The V gene is TRBV12-3 or TRBV12-4, the J gene TRBJ2-2, with a tentative D call TRBD2 (5 bases). The CDR3 has 13 amino acids. V was pared by 8 bases and J by 1 base, with 8 bases between.

The genes are TRBV29-1 and TRBJ2-5; 9 nucleotides line up with TRBD2. The CDR3 length is 14 residues. Trimming cost V 1 base and J 5 bases; bases outside gene matches: 5. Germline CDR1 reads SQVTM; CDR2 reads ANQGSEA. The CDR3 DNA follows: TGCAGCGTTGAAGCGGGACTAGCTTTTGAGACCCAGTACTTC. Protein sequence: CSVEAGLAFETQYF.

The chain combines TRBV2 with TRBJ2-3, with unresolved D. Deletions cut 3 bases from V and 2 bases from J, with 6 bases between. Per the germline V gene, CDR1 is SNHLY and CDR2 is FYNNEI. The CDR3 is 13 residues long. CDR3 DNA sequence: TGTGCCAGCAGTGACAGGACCACAGATACGCAGTATTTT. It translates to CASSDRTTDTQYF.

This clonotype was found many times. The chain recombines TRBV20-1 with TRBJ2-1; 10 positions match TRBD2. Germline values: CDR1 DFQATT, CDR2 SNEGSKA (reference sequence). Trimming cost V 1 base and J 7 bases; bases outside gene matches: 28. CDR3 length: 22 residues. The CDR3 region is CSARVLSGRTRWGYPYLNEQFF. The DNA of the CDR3 is TGCAGTGCTAGAGTCCTTAGCGGGAGGACTAGGTGGGGCTATCCCTACCTTAATGAGCAGTTCTTC.

The rearrangement joins TRBV7-3 to TRBJ2-1; 10 bases are shared with TRBD1. The CDR3 sequence is 14 residues long. After removal of 6 bases from V and 7 bases from J, the junction contained 6 bases not matched to a gene. Per germline, CDR1 SGHTA and CDR2 FQGTGA. The CDR3 reads CASRGDRGSNEQFF. The CDR3 nucleotides read TGTGCCAGCAGAGGGGACAGGGGCAGTAATGAGCAGTTCTTC.

About this clonotype: A far larger clone lies a single base away; this is likely a read error. The rearrangement joins TRBV3-1 to TRBJ2-1; D is perhaps TRBD1 (5 bases). The V gene's germline CDR1 is LGHDT and CDR2 YNNKEL (reference sequence). The length of the CDR3 is 11 residues. The CDR3 bases are TGTGTCAGCAGCCAGGGTGGCGAGCAGTTCTTC. Protein sequence: CVSSQGGEQFF.

J is TRBJ2-4 and V is TRBV19, with D unclear. CDR1 and CDR2 (germline): LNHDA, SQIVND (reference sequence). The CDR3 has 13 residues. The ends were cut back, 8 bases at V and 0 bases at J, with 8 bases in the middle. The CDR3 nucleotides read TGTGCCAGTGGTCCAGAAGCCAAAAACATTCAGTACTTC. Its protein product is CASGPEAKNIQYF.

This clonotype was detected ten times or more. The rearrangement joins TRBV11-3 to TRBJ2-1; D ambiguous. From germline, CDR1 is SGHNT and CDR2 YENEEA. This CDR3 region has 16 residues. V lost 5 bases, J lost 2 bases, and 16 bases lay in between. Here the CDR3 DNA reads TGTGCCAGCAGCCTCGACGGAGCTTCCCCCTACAATGAGCAGTTCTTC. Translated: CASSLDGASPYNEQFF.

The chain couples TRBV19 to TRBJ2-1; D gene uncertain. This CDR3 spans 15 amino acids. Trimming removed 3 bases at V and 7 bases at J, with 16 bases between. Germline V gives CDR1 LNHDA, CDR2 SQIVND (reference sequence). The CDR3 loop reads CASSIPRQVSNEQFF. The DNA of the CDR3 is TGTGCCAGTAGTATCCCACGGCAGGTGTCAAATGAGCAGTTCTTC. The full variable domain, with the rest looked up from reference TRBV19 and TRBJ2-1, is DGGITQSPKYLFRKEGQNVTLSCEQNLNHDAMYWYRQDPGQGLRLIYYSQIVNDFQKGDIAEGYSVSREKKESFPLTVTSAQKNPTAFYLCASSIPRQVSNEQFFGPGTRLTVL.

The chain joins TRBV6-2 or TRBV6-3 to TRBJ2-1, with 7 positions matching TRBD1. The CDR3 runs 17 residues. V was clipped by 7 bases and J by 6 bases; unmatched bases: 18. Looked up from germline, CDR1 is MNHEY and CDR2 is SVGEGT. The CDR3 reads CASKLETGLGGRNEQFF. DNA of the CDR3: TGTGCCAGCAAGCTCGAGACAGGGTTGGGTGGACGCAATGAGCAGTTCTTC.

The J gene is TRBJ2-5, the V gene TRBV24-1, with TRBD1 matching over 12 bases. This CDR3 region has 17 residues. Germline V lookup: CDR1 KGHDR, CDR2 SFDVKD. The V and J ends lost 2 bases and 5 bases, in that order; junction bases with no gene match: 8. As DNA, the CDR3 is TGTGCCACCAGTGATTGGGGGGACAGGGGGCCTGGGGAGACCCAGTACTTC. Its translation is CATSDWGDRGPGETQYF.

V usage is TRBV5-1 and J usage is TRBJ1-1; no clear D. The V end was cut by 0 bases, the J end by 2 bases, with 14 bases between. The CDR3 loop spans 16 amino acids. Germline V gives CDR1 SGHRS, CDR2 YFSETQ. Written as DNA, the CDR3 is TGCGCCAGCAGCTTGGCGGGCACCGGGAGTAACACTGAAGCTTTCTTT. Protein: CASSLAGTGSNTEAFF.

The J gene is TRBJ2-5, the V gene TRBV7-9; the match to TRBD2 covers 8 bases. Trimming took 5 bases from V and 4 from J; bases not matched to a gene: 3. Germline CDR1 is SEHNR and CDR2 is FQNEAQ (reference sequence). The CDR3 extends over 13 amino acids. CDR3 amino acids: CASSTGTRETQYF. The CDR3 DNA reads TGTGCCAGCAGCACCGGGACTAGAGAGACCCAGTACTTC. Full variable domain (remainder filled in from reference TRBV7-9 and TRBJ2-5): DTGVSQNPRHKITKRGQNVTFRCDPISEHNRLYWYRQTLGQGPEFLTYFQNEAQLEKSRLLSDRFSAERPKGSFSTLEIQRTEQGDSAMYLCASSTGTRETQYFGPGTRLLVL.

In regard to this clonotype: Since a far larger clone is one base different, this is likely a read error. The chain links TRBV4-2 to TRBJ2-7, with TRBD1 identical over 7 bases. Per the germline V gene, CDR1 is LGHNA and CDR2 is YNFKEQ. V trimming: 8 bases; J trimming: 2 bases; junction bases outside the gene matches: 6. The CDR3 spans 13 residues. The CDR3 DNA reads TGTGCCAGCGGCTTGCAGGGGGCCTACGAGCAGTACTTC. This encodes CASGLQGAYEQYF.

The CDR3 sequence: CASSQDERAAGGRNIQYF. The DNA for the CDR3 is TGTGCCAGCAGCCAAGATGAAAGGGCAGCGGGAGGGAGAAACATTCAGTACTTC. V is TRBV4-2 and J is TRBJ2-4, with 10 nucleotides matching TRBD2. Germline V CDR1 and CDR2: LGHNA, YNFKEQ. The V gene end was trimmed by 0 bases and the J gene end by 6 bases; junction bases not matched to a gene: 11. CDR3 length: 18 residues.

As regards this clonotype: Given a far larger clone just one base away, this is likely a sequencing read error. The genes are TRBV2 and TRBJ2-1; D perhaps matches TRBD1 (6 bases). The J call is uncertain, as TRBJ2-5 better fits the DNA end. This CDR3 has 13 amino acids. Germline assignment: CDR1 SNHLY and CDR2 FYNNEI. The CDR3 DNA sequence: TGTGCCAGCAGAGGACAGATCCGAGAGACCCAGTACTTC. This codes for CASRGQIRETQYF.

Points on this clonotype: A junction end diverges from the germline sequence, so it may reflect a read error. The chain has TRBV7-9 and TRBJ2-7; D may correspond to TRBD1 or TRBD2 (5 bases each). The germline V gene has CDR1 SEHNR and CDR2 FQNEAQ (reference sequence). CDR3 length: 12 amino acids. The CDR3 nucleotides read TGCGCCAGCATGGGGGTCCTCCACGAGCAGTACTTC. Translation: CASMGVLHEQYF.